The rows below give T cell receptor beta chains drawn from one sample of a study of blood T cell repertoires in COVID-19. Assay used: immunoSEQ multiplex PCR; TCRdb lists only in-frame clones, some missing. The sample lists around 620,000 clones; 80% to 90% were seen once. The source material was peripheral blood. All receptors come from a woman younger than 30 with acute or convalescent COVID-19. Both conserved end residues are part of each CDR3. D genes are given only for firm matches. The size entry is marked missing in some rows and otherwise reads once, few, many or a size class.

TRBJ1-2	TRBV29-1	few	TRBD1	TGCAGCGTAGGAACGGGACAGGGGTGGGATGGCTACACCTTC	CSVGTGQGWDGYTF
TRBJ1-5	TRBV19	NA	NA	TGTGCCAGTAGTATCGGCGGGGGTCAGCCCCAGCATTTT	CASSIGGGQPQHF
TRBJ1-4	TRBV7-9	NA	NA	TGTGCCAGCAGTCAGCGAAAGACTAATGAAAAACTGTTTTTT	CASSQRKTNEKLFF
TRBJ2-1	TRBV6-2/TRBV6-3	NA	NA	TGTGCCAGCAGCCCGACAGGTTCCTGGTACAATGAGCAGTTCTTC	CASSPTGSWYNEQFF
TRBJ2-1	TRBV2	NA	TRBD1	TGTGCCAGCAGTCCGGGACAGCTTACCGTCAATGAGCAGTTCTTC	CASSPGQLTVNEQFF
TRBJ1-1	TRBV6-1	NA	TRBD1	TGTGCCAGCAGTGATGGAGGGGGCGCAGGGGAAGCTTTCTTT	CASSDGGGAGEAFF
TRBJ2-3	TRBV12-5	NA	NA	TGTGCTAGTGGACACCCCTTGAAGGATACGCAGTATTTT	CASGHPLKDTQYF
TRBJ2-1	TRBV5-1	NA	NA	TGCGCCAGCAGCTTGGTCTCGCGGTCCTACAATGAGCAGTTCTTC	CASSLVSRSYNEQFF
TRBJ1-2	TRBV27	NA	TRBD1	TGTGCCAGCAGTCCACAGGGGACAGGGGTTGGCTACACCTTC	CASSPQGTGVGYTF
TRBJ1-1	TRBV2	NA	TRBD1	TGTGCCAGCAGTGAGGTCCGGACAGGGGACACTGAAGCTTTCTTT	CASSEVRTGDTEAFF
TRBJ1-1	TRBV28	NA	TRBD1	TGTGCCAGCAGTACCCCGATGGCAGGGGGCGGTAGGAGCACTGAAGCTTTCTTT	CASSTPMAGGGRSTEAFF
TRBJ1-6	TRBV6-5	NA	TRBD1	TGTGCCAGCAGTCAGGGGGCAGAGCTCTCGCCCCTCCACTTT	CASSQGAELSPLHF
TRBJ1-4	TRBV7-2	NA	TRBD1	TGTGCCAGCAGCTTAAGACAGGGACCTGCAACTAATGAAAAACTGTTTTTT	CASSLRQGPATNEKLFF
TRBJ1-2	TRBV12-3/TRBV12-4	NA	TRBD1	TGTGCCAGCAGTTTGGGGACAGAGGTGGGCTACACCTTC	CASSLGTEVGYTF
TRBJ1-1	TRBV30	NA	TRBD1	TGTGCCTGGGACAGGGTAGGGGCTGAAGCTTTCTTT	CAWDRVGAEAFF
TRBJ2-3	TRBV4-2	NA	NA	TGTGCCAGCAGCCAGCCATCGACTAGAGCGCCAGATACGCAGTATTTT	CASSQPSTRAPDTQYF
TRBJ1-5	TRBV19	once	TRBD1	TGTGCCAGTAGTATCAGGGGGAACCAGCCCCAGCATTTT	CASSIRGNQPQHF
TRBJ2-5	TRBV25-1	NA	NA	TGTGCCAGCAGTGAATCCAGGGGGGTTCGGGAGACCCAGTACTTC	CASSESRGVRETQYF
TRBJ2-1	TRBV5-1	once	NA	TGCGCCAGCAGCTTAGGAGGGTCCGCCTACAATGAGCAGTTCTTC	CASSLGGSAYNEQFF
TRBJ1-2	TRBV4-1	NA	TRBD1	TGCGCCAGCAGCCAAGAATGGACAGGGGCTTCAGCTAACTATGGCTACACCTTC	CASSQEWTGASANYGYTF
TRBJ1-1	TRBV15	NA	NA	TGTGCCACCAGCAGGGACAAAAACACTGAAGCTTTCTTT	CATSRDKNTEAFF
TRBJ2-7	TRBV2	NA	TRBD1	TGTGCCAGCACTGGACAGGGGGACGAGCAGTACTTC	CASTGQGDEQYF
TRBJ1-1	TRBV3-1/TRBV3-2	NA	NA	TGTGCCAGCAGCCAAGCCGGGGAAGCTTTCTTT	CASSQAGEAFF
TRBJ1-2	TRBV29-1	NA	NA	TGCAGCGTGATACAGGGTCGGGACGGCGGCTACACCTTC	CSVIQGRDGGYTF
TRBJ2-3	TRBV7-2	NA	NA	TGTGCCAGCAGCTTAGAGAGGGGGATCACAGATACGCAGTATTTT	CASSLERGITDTQYF
TRBJ1-2	TRBV28	NA	TRBD1	TGTGCCAGCAGTTTAACCGGGACAGGGGTATATGGCTACACCTTC	CASSLTGTGVYGYTF
TRBJ2-1	TRBV4-2	NA	NA	TGTGCCAGCAGCCCACCGACCGGGACGGGGGACCACAATGAGCAGTTCTTC	CASSPPTGTGDHNEQFF
TRBJ2-7	TRBV12-3/TRBV12-4	NA	NA	TGTGCCAGCAGTTTGGGCAGAACCTACGAGCAGTACTTC	CASSLGRTYEQYF
TRBJ1-3	TRBV5-1	NA	NA	TGCGCCAGCAGCTTGGACCCCGGGGGAACGGGAAACACCATATATTTT	CASSLDPGGTGNTIYF
TRBJ2-3	TRBV5-4	once	NA	TGTGCCAGCAGCTATACAGGTGGGGGCACAGATACGCAGTATTTT	CASSYTGGGTDTQYF
TRBJ1-1	TRBV29-1	NA	TRBD1	TGCAGCGAGGGACAGAGCAAGAACACTGAAGCTTTCTTT	CSEGQSKNTEAFF
TRBJ2-6	TRBV5-1	NA	NA	TGCGCCAGCAGCTTGGCCGTTCCCTCTGGGGCCAACGTCCTGACTTTC	CASSLAVPSGANVLTF
TRBJ1-1	TRBV2	once	NA	TGTGCCAGCAAGCGGGGGGGACGAGGATTGAACACTGAAGCTTTCTTT	CASKRGGRGLNTEAFF
TRBJ2-3	TRBV4-2	few	TRBD2	TGTGCCAGCAGCCAAGACCCAGCGGGGGGGACGAATACGCAGTATTTT	CASSQDPAGGTNTQYF
TRBJ2-7	TRBV4-1	NA	TRBD2	TGCGCCAGCAGCCAAGGGCGGGGGGGGTACGAGCAGTACTTC	CASSQGRGGYEQYF
TRBJ2-2	TRBV9	NA	TRBD1	TGTGCCAGCAGCGGAGACAGGGCGAGGAGCACCGGGGAGCTGTTTTTT	CASSGDRARSTGELFF
TRBJ2-3	TRBV6-4	few	TRBD2	TGTGCCAGCAGTGACACCCCCTTAGCGGGGGGAGCAGATACGCAGTATTTT	CASSDTPLAGGADTQYF
TRBJ1-2	TRBV30	NA	NA	TGTGCCTACCGTGACAGGCCTATCTATGGCTACACCTTC	CAYRDRPIYGYTF
TRBJ2-6	TRBV6-2/TRBV6-3	NA	TRBD1	TGTGCCAGCAGTTACGGCGGGACAGGACTTCTTGGGGCCAACGTCCTGACTTTC	CASSYGGTGLLGANVLTF
TRBJ2-1	TRBV19	NA	NA	TGTGCCAGTAGTGAAACCCACGGAGCCTACAATGAGCAGTTCTTC	CASSETHGAYNEQFF
TRBJ1-5	TRBV19	once	TRBD1	TGTGCCAGTAGTTATCGACAGGGGTACAATCAGCCCCAGCATTTT	CASSYRQGYNQPQHF
TRBJ1-1	TRBV28	NA	TRBD1	TGTGCCAGCAGTGTGACAGGGATAATGAACACTGAAGCTTTCTTT	CASSVTGIMNTEAFF